The 2 T cell receptor beta chains reported below all come from one sample, sequenced in a study of Tregs in tolerant kidney transplant recipients. Using immunoSEQ multiplex PCR, the repertoire was profiled, and TCRdb retains in-frame clones only, with some absent. The data hold about 83,000 clones, with under 98% observed a single time. Sequencing used CD4+ T cells from blood, obtained before the transplant. Source of these receptors: a human donor who received a combined kidney and bone marrow transplant.

This chain links TRBV7-2 with TRBJ2-1; perhaps TRBD1 as D (6 bases). The length of the CDR3 is 14 residues. Germline V gene data show CDR1 as SGHTA and CDR2 as FQGNSA. The germline V and J ends were trimmed by 0 bases and 7 bases, with 10 bases remaining between them. The CDR3 region has the DNA TGTGCCAGCAGCTTAGCGGGCAGGGGAAATGAGCAGTTCTTC. It encodes CASSLAGRGNEQFF.

This clone was recorded only once. V is TRBV7-8 and J is TRBJ1-6; D may be TRBD1 (6 bases). Trimming cost V 5 bases and J 1 base, with 12 bases left between them. This CDR3 comprises 16 residues. Looked up from germline, CDR1 is SGHVS and CDR2 is FQNEAQ. CDR3 sequence: CASSQSGASYNSPLHF. The DNA of the CDR3 is TGTGCCAGCAGCCAGTCAGGGGCTTCCTATAATTCACCCCTCCACTTT.